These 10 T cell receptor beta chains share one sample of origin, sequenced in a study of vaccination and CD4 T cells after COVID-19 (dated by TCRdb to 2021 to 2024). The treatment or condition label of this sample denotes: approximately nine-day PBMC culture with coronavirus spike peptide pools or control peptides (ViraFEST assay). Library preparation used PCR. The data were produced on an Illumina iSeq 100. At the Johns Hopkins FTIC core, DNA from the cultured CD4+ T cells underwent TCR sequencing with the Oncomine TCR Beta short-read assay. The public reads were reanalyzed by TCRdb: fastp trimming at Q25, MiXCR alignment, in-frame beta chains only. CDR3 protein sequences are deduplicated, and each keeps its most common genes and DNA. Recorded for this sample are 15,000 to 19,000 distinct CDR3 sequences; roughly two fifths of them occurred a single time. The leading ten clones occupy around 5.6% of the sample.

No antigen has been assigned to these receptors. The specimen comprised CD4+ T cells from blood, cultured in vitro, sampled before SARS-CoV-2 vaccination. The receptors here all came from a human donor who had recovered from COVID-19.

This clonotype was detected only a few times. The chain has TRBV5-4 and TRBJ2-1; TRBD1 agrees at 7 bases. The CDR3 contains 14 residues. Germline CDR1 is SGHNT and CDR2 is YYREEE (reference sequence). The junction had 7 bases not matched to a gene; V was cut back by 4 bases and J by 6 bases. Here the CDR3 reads CASSRPGGPNEQFF. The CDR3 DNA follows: TGTGCCAGCAGCCGACCAGGGGGACCCAATGAGCAGTTCTTC. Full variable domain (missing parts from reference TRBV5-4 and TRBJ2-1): ETGVTQSPTHLIKTRGQQVTLRCSSQSGHNTVSWYQQALGQGPQFIFQYYREEENGRGNFPPRFSGLQFPNYSSELNVNALELDDSALYLCASSRPGGPNEQFFGPGTRLTVL.

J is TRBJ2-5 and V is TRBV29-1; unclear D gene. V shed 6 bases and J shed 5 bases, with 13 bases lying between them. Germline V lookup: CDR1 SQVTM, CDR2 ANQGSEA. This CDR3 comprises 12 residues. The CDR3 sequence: CSVGIDWETQYF. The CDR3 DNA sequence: TGCAGCGTCGGAATAGACTGGGAGACCCAGTACTTC.

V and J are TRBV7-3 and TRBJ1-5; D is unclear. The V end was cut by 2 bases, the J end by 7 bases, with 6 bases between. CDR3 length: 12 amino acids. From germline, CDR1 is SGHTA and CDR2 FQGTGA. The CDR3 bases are TGTGCCAGCAGCTTATATCTCCAGCCCCAGCATTTT. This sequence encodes CASSLYLQPQHF.

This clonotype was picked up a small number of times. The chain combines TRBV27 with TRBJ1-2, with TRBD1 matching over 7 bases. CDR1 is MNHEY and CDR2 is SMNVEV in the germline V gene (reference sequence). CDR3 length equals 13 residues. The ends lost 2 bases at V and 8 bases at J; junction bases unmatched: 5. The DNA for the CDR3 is TGTGCCAGCAGTTTAGAGGGGGCGGGCGGCTACACCTTC. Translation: CASSLEGAGGYTF.

The CDR3 coding sequence is TGTGCCAGCAGCCAGGACAGGGGGAGGACTGAAGCTTTCTTT. Its translation: CASSQDRGRTEAFF. The J gene is TRBJ1-1, the V gene TRBV12-3 or TRBV12-4, with 10 positions matching TRBD1. The CDR3 sequence is 14 residues long. The ends lost 6 bases at V and 5 bases at J; junction bases unmatched: 6.

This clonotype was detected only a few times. The CDR3 protein is CASSLLGRKAEAFF. CDR3 DNA: TGTGCCAGCAGTTTACTGGGTAGGAAGGCTGAAGCTTTCTTT. The J gene is TRBJ1-1, the V gene TRBV12-3 or TRBV12-4; D gene uncertain. V shed 2 bases and J shed 6 bases, with 13 bases lying between them. The CDR3 is 14 amino acids.

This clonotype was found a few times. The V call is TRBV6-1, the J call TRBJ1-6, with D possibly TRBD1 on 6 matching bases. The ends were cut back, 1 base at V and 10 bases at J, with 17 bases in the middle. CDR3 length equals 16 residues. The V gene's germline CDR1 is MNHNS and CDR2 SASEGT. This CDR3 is CASSEEVVGGTSPLHF. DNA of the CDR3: TGTGCCAGCAGTGAAGAGGTGGTAGGGGGAACATCACCCCTCCACTTT.

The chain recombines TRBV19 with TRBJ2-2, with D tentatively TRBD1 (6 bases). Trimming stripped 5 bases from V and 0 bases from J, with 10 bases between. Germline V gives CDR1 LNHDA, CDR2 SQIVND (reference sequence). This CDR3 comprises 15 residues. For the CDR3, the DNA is TGTGCCAGTAGTTTTCAGGGGTCGAACACCGGGGAGCTGTTTTTT. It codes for CASSFQGSNTGELFF.

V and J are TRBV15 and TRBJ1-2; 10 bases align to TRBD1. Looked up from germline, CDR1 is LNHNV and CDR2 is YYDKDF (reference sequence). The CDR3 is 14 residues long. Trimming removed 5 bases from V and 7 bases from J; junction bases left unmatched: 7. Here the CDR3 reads CATSRDRGRRGYTF. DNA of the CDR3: TGTGCCACCAGCCGGGACAGGGGTCGTCGTGGCTACACCTTC.

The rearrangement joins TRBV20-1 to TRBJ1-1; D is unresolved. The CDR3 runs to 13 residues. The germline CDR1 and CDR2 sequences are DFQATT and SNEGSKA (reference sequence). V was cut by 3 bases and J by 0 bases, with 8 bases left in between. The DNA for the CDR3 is TGCAGTGCTAGCGGGCCTATGAACACTGAAGCTTTCTTT. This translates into CSASGPMNTEAFF.